This TCR beta chain comes out of a study of blood T cells in healthy people across ages. Next came a second PCR, run for about 6 to 12 cycles, which used a sample-barcoded 5' primer along with a J-beta primer mix. A template-switch adaptor with 12 random nucleotides tagged each cDNA molecule. TCRdb redid the calling of the 5' RACE reads with MiXCR, one entry per CDR3 protein. The sample records around 800,000 distinct CDR3 sequences, about half being singletons. Per sample, a minimum of 6.5 million PBMCs were isolated. As for this clonotype: A read error is possible here, since a much larger clone lies one base away.

This CDR3 is 17 amino acids long. Sequenced: blood. The V and J genes are TRBV12-3 or TRBV12-4 and TRBJ2-3; 11 positions agree with TRBD2. The source of this sequence is an elderly man in good health. CDR3 nucleotides: TGTGCCAGCAGTCTTCTCCCCGGGACTAGCGGCACAGATGCGCAGTATTTT. Residues: CASSLLPGTSGTDAQYF.